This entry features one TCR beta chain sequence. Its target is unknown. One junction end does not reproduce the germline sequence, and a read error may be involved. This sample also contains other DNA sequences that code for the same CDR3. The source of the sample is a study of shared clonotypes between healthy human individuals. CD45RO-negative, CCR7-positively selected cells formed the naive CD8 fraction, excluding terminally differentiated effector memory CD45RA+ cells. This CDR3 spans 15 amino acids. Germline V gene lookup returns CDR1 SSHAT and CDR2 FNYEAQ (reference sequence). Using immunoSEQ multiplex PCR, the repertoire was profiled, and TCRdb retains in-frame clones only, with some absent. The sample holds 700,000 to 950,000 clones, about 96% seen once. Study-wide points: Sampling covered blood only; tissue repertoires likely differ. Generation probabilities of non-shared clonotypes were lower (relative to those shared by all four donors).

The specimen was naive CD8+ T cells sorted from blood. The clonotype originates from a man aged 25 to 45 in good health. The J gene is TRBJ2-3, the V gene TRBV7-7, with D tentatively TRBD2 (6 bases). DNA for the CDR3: TGTGCTAGCAGCTTAGTGGGGGGAGGAACAGATACGCAGTATTTT. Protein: CASSLVGGGTDTQYF.